Listed here is a single TCR beta chain. The count of this clone is one. This clone's antigen is unknown. No much larger clone is present one base from it, and per-base qualities are unavailable. The CDR3, from cysteine to phenylalanine, totals 15 residues. Only CDR3 DNA remains: 45 bases, in frame from the first base. Relative to germline, V is 5 bases shorter and J is 1 base shorter, with 14 bases between their ends. The germline V gene specifies SGHTA as CDR1 and FQGNSA as CDR2. These data belong to a study of siplizumab effects on memory and regulatory T cells (dated by TCRdb to about 2019). With respect to the entire study: The study looked at the effect of siplizumab, an anti-CD2 antibody, on alloreactive T-cell subsets in allogeneic mixed lymphocyte reactions made from human PBMCs. Findings and caveats that apply to the study as a whole: In reactions with siplizumab, an average of around 70% of mappable alloreactive CD4+ clones were Treg-derived, compared with 25% to 30% in control reactions. The suppressive function of proliferating Tregs from siplizumab cultures was not functionally confirmed. Because sequences below about 10^-5 frequency were poorly captured, only a minor fraction of alloreactive clones could be mapped to unstimulated subsets. The cumulative frequency of alloreactive sequences that could be traced back to unstimulated CD4+ memory T cells was significantly reduced by siplizumab. A naive or memory phenotype could not be assigned to roughly 75-95% of proliferating CD4+ or CD8+ clones. Unstimulated naive T cells appeared to be more diverse than memory T cells, and naive cells seemed to make a substantial contribution to the alloresponse.

Libraries were made using the immunoSEQ multiplex PCR assay. The deep sequencing platform assayed roughly 10^5 TCR templates per sample. Genomic DNA extracted from sorted T cells was used for TCRbeta CDR3 sequencing. In the authors' own workflow: The R programming language was used for the clonal analysis of the TCRbeta CDR3 data. Alloreactive CD4+ and CD8+ clones were identified by comparing unstimulated samples to CFSE-low samples taken after the reaction. Regulatory or non-regulatory origin of alloreactive CD4+ clones was assigned by matching sequences to the sorted unstimulated Treg and non-Treg repertoires. TCRdb obtained this table from immuneACCESS and retained in-frame rearrangements with V and J assigned. These tables miss some clones; where compared with another copy, unresolved V genes account for less than half of the shortfall, and the remainder is unexplained. V and J calls plus clone size are reproduced from that table; the DNA served to infer D and trimming. The sample contains 85,000 to 130,000 clones, approximately 94% of them found a single time. About 0.6% of the sample is taken by the ten largest.

Sorted unstimulated T cells, along with proliferating T cells recovered from mixed lymphocyte reactions, underwent TCRbeta CDR3 sequencing. Fresh whole blood from 9 to 11 HLA-typed healthy donors was used to isolate PBMCs. To map where alloreactive clones came from, CD4+ regulatory T cells in the unstimulated state were FACS-sorted. The sequence was obtained from a human donor in good health. Sequenced material: Tregs sorted from blood. Recombination linked TRBV7-2 to TRBJ1-1; the D gene is possibly TRBD1, with 6 bases matching. The CDR3 reads CASSRGDKRNTEAFF. The bases are TGTGCCAGCAGCCGAGGGGACAAGAGGAACACTGAAGCTTTCTTT.